These 13 T cell receptor beta chains share one sample of origin, sequenced in a study of blood T cells in healthy people across ages. The authors ran a second PCR of roughly 6 to 12 cycles using a sample-barcoded 5' primer and a J-beta primer mix. TCRdb passed the 5' RACE reads through MiXCR, listing each CDR3 protein once. Of fewer than 2,000,000 distinct CDR3 sequences in the sample, 30% to 40% are singletons; the top ten hold around 10%. Sequencing was performed on blood. Receptors were obtained from a woman aged 25 to 45 in good health.

This clonotype was picked up a small number of times. V usage is TRBV10-3 and J usage is TRBJ1-5; D unresolved. The CDR3 is made up of 13 amino acids. V lost 3 bases and J 3 bases, leaving 6 bases between the germline ends. From germline, CDR1 is ENHRY and CDR2 SYGVKD. The CDR3 region has the DNA TGTGCCATCAGTGAAGGGAACAATCAGCCCCAGCATTTT. Amino acid sequence: CAISEGNNQPQHF.

Of note for this clonotype: A read error may explain this, as a much larger clone is one base away. The chain links TRBV29-1 to TRBJ2-3; unclear D gene. In germline, CDR1 is SQVTM, CDR2 ANQGSEA. CDR3 length: 12 amino acids. Trimming removed 7 bases at V and 2 bases at J, with 10 bases between. The chain's CDR3 is CSGDPATDTQYF. For the CDR3, the DNA is TGCAGCGGTGACCCAGCCACAGATACGCAGTATTTT.

This clonotype has a handful of counts. The chain recombines TRBV27 with TRBJ2-5; no firm D call. Per germline, CDR1 MNHEY and CDR2 SMNVEV (reference sequence). Trimming shortened V by 3 bases and J by 8 bases, and 13 bases separated the two germline ends. This CDR3 comprises 13 residues. The CDR3 bases are TGTGCCAGCAGTTTCGCACCCAGTAGCACCCAGTACTTC. Translating it yields CASSFAPSSTQYF.

In regard to this clonotype: An end of the junction differs from the germline gene, which may be a read error. The J gene is TRBJ2-5, the V gene TRBV3-1; tentatively, D is TRBD1 (6 bases). The J call may be incorrect, as the DNA end agrees better with TRBJ2-7. Germline lookup yields CDR1 LGHDT and CDR2 YNNKEL (reference sequence). This CDR3 is 13 amino acids long. The CDR3 nucleotides are TGTGCCTGCAGCCAACATCAGGGGTACGAGCAGTACTTC. Translation: CACSQHQGYEQYF.

V and J are TRBV9 and TRBJ2-1; D is perhaps TRBD2 (7 bases). Per the germline V gene, CDR1 is SGDLS and CDR2 is YYNGEE. Deletions cut 0 bases from V and 4 bases from J, with 11 bases between. This CDR3 is built from 15 residues. CDR3 residues: CASSVAGGQYNEQFF. The CDR3 coding sequence is TGTGCCAGCAGCGTAGCCGGGGGGCAATACAATGAGCAGTTCTTC.

This clonotype was counted between two and nine times. This chain joins TRBV20-1 and TRBJ2-5; the match to TRBD2 covers 7 bases. The junction had 15 bases not matched to a gene; V was cut back by 5 bases and J by 6 bases. The CDR3 runs 15 residues. Germline V gene data show CDR1 as DFQATT and CDR2 as SNEGSKA (reference sequence). The CDR3 DNA is TGCAGTGCTCCCCTCGGGGCTAGCGGACGGAAGACCCAGTACTTC. This encodes CSAPLGASGRKTQYF.

This chain links TRBV21-1 with TRBJ1-5; the DNA was not used to check the table's D call, TRBD1. TRBV21-1 is flagged as a pseudogene. This CDR3 comprises 13 residues. The CDR3 loop reads CASSNRGQQPQHF. The CDR3 DNA follows: TGTGCCAGCAGCAACAGGGGACAACAGCCCCAGCATTTT.

This clonotype has a handful of counts. The chain has TRBV5-1 and TRBJ2-7; D assignment may be TRBD1 or TRBD2 (5 bases each). The CDR3 is made up of 17 amino acids. Trimming shortened V by 1 base and J by 5 bases, and 22 bases separated the two germline ends. Germline-derived CDR1 and CDR2 are SGHRS and YFSETQ. CDR3 nucleotides: TGCGCCAGCAGCTTGATTAGTGGGGCTAGCCTTGACGACGAGCAGTACTTC. Amino acid sequence: CASSLISGASLDDEQYF.

This clonotype was seen more than once but under ten times. The chain couples TRBV5-1 to TRBJ1-1; TRBD1 matches 8 bases. Germline CDR1 and CDR2: SGHRS and YFSETQ. The CDR3 runs 12 residues. With 4 bases clipped from V and 8 bases from J, the junction kept 4 bases outside the gene matches. The CDR3 DNA reads TGCGCCAGCAGCCCGACAGGGGTGGAAGCTTTCTTT. As protein: CASSPTGVEAFF.

Concerning this clonotype: The germline gene is not matched at one end of the junction; a read error may be the cause. The chain couples TRBV20-1 to TRBJ2-3, with TRBD2 matching 13 bases. The CDR3 totals 16 residues. Germline loops: CDR1 DFQATT, CDR2 SNEGSKA (reference sequence). CDR3 region: CSALGLAGQRTGTQYF. CDR3 bases: TGCAGTGCTCTGGGACTAGCGGGACAACGCACAGGTACGCAGTATTTT.

The chain employs TRBV27 and TRBJ2-7; 8 positions agree with TRBD2. V lost 5 bases, J lost 7 bases, and 16 bases stayed unmatched. The germline V gene encodes CDR1 MNHEY and CDR2 SMNVEV (reference sequence). This CDR3 contains 16 residues. The CDR3 DNA reads TGTGCCAGCAGTCCCTCCATAGCGGGATTTCTTGGAGAGCAGTACTTC. It translates to CASSPSIAGFLGEQYF.

The chain has TRBV9 and TRBJ2-1, with 11 bases matching TRBD2. Germline V gene sequence: CDR1 SGDLS, CDR2 YYNGEE. The CDR3 covers 16 residues. V shed 0 bases and J 8 bases; nucleotides not matched to a gene: 7. CDR3: CASSVAGTSGGHEQFF. The CDR3 coding sequence is TGTGCCAGCAGCGTAGCTGGCACTAGCGGGGGACATGAGCAGTTCTTC. Combining the CDR3 with reference TRBV9 and TRBJ2-1 gives the whole variable domain DSGVTQTPKHLITATGQRVTLRCSPRSGDLSVYWYQQSLDQGLQFLIQYYNGEERAKGNILERFSAQQFPDLHSELNLSSLELGDSALYFCASSVAGTSGGHEQFFGPGTRLTVL.

This clonotype was detected many times. The CDR3 spells CSVGEGSGANVLTF. The CDR3 DNA reads as TGCAGCGTTGGAGAGGGCTCTGGGGCCAACGTCCTGACTTTC. The J gene is TRBJ2-6, the V gene TRBV29-1, with D possibly matching TRBD2 (5 bases). CDR1 is SQVTM, CDR2 ANQGSEA, per germline. The CDR3 loop spans 14 amino acids. Trimming stripped 4 bases from V and 0 bases from J, with 7 bases between.